The 17 T cell receptor beta chains listed next were all sequenced from one sample in a study of blood T cell repertoires in COVID-19. Using immunoSEQ multiplex PCR, the repertoire was profiled, and TCRdb retains in-frame clones only, with some absent. The profile shows under 100,000 clones, around nine tenths of them singletons. Source material: peripheral blood. The receptors were sampled from a man aged 30-40 years with acute or convalescent COVID-19.

The rearrangement uses TRBV9 and TRBJ2-2; D unclear. With 4 bases removed from V and 4 bases from J, the gap between germline ends came to 14 bases. Germline CDR1 reads SGDLS; CDR2 reads YYNGEE. The CDR3 spans 15 residues. CDR3 region: CASSPATPGTGELFF. CDR3 sequence (DNA): TGTGCCAGCAGCCCTGCGACCCCGGGCACCGGGGAGCTGTTTTTT.

The gene calls are TRBV7-8 and TRBJ2-2, with 13 positions matching TRBD2. The CDR3 consists of 14 residues. V lost 5 bases to trimming and J lost 13 bases; unmatched junction nucleotides: 7. Germline V lookup: CDR1 SGHVS, CDR2 FQNEAQ. This CDR3 reads CASSPGLAGQGLFF. In DNA form, the CDR3 reads TGTGCCAGCAGCCCGGGACTAGCGGGGCAGGGGCTGTTTTTT.

Only a few counts were recorded for this clone. The gene calls are TRBV4-3 and TRBJ2-7; D may be TRBD1 (6 bases). Germline V gene lookup returns CDR1 LGHNA and CDR2 YSLEER. The V gene lost 3 bases and the J gene lost 3 bases, with 15 bases spanning the gap. There are 15 residues in the CDR3. The CDR3 nucleotides read TGCGCCAGCAGCCAGTCCTCGACAGGCTACTACGAGCAGTACTTC. This codes for CASSQSSTGYYEQYF.

Only a few counts were recorded for this clone. This chain links TRBV11-2 with TRBJ2-7; no definite D call. The germline V gene has CDR1 SGHAT and CDR2 FQNNGV. The CDR3 covers 12 residues. V shed 3 bases and J shed 4 bases, with 7 bases lying between them. The CDR3 loop is CASSFRLYEQYF. The CDR3 coding sequence is TGTGCCAGCAGCTTCAGACTGTACGAGCAGTACTTC.

The chain combines TRBV28 with TRBJ1-1; D is uncertain. The CDR3 totals 11 residues. The germline V gene has CDR1 MDHEN and CDR2 SYDVKM. Trimming took off 10 bases at V and 1 base at J, with 7 bases between the two ends. DNA of the CDR3: TGTGCCACCACTTCGAACACTGAAGCTTTCTTT. Amino acids: CATTSNTEAFF. The full variable domain, in which reference TRBV28 and TRBJ1-1 provide the parts outside the CDR3, is DVKVTQSSRYLVKRTGEKVFLECVQDMDHENMFWYRQDPGLGLRLIYFSYDVKMKEKGDIPEGYSVSREKKERFSLILESASTNQTSMYLCATTSNTEAFFGQGTRLTVV.

A few counts support this clone. The CDR3 region is CASRDRGYQPQHF. CDR3 bases: TGTGCCAGCAGGGACAGGGGTTATCAGCCCCAGCATTTT. The V gene is TRBV12-3 or TRBV12-4, the J gene TRBJ1-5; 9 bases match TRBD1. The CDR3 has 13 residues. J gave up 5 bases and V 6 bases, and 2 bases lay outside the gene matches.

This clone was observed a handful of times. In DNA form, the CDR3 reads TGTGCCTGGAGAATAGCGGGAGCCACCGGGGAGCTGTTTTTT. Translation: CAWRIAGATGELFF. V and J are TRBV30 and TRBJ2-2, with 9 bases lining up with TRBD2. Germline trimming cut 3 bases from V and 4 bases from J; bases unmatched to any gene: 3. The CDR3 contains 14 residues. The germline V gene encodes CDR1 GTSNPN and CDR2 SVGIG (reference sequence).

The CDR3: CASSGDSLYEQYF. For the CDR3, the DNA is TGCGCCAGCAGTGGAGACAGCTTATACGAGCAGTACTTC. This rearrangement joins TRBV10-1 to TRBJ2-7; TRBD1 is a possible D gene (5 bases). The CDR3 covers 13 residues. CDR1 WNHNN and CDR2 SYGVQD come from the germline V gene (reference sequence). V lost 4 bases, J lost 4 bases, and 11 bases lay in between.

J is TRBJ2-2 and V is TRBV11-1; D is undetermined. The CDR3 covers 15 residues. The ends were cut back, 3 bases at V and 0 bases at J, with 8 bases in the middle. Germline CDR1 reads SGHAT; CDR2 reads FQDESV (reference sequence). The CDR3 nucleotides are TGTGCCAGCAGCTTTCCCGCTACGAACACCGGGGAGCTGTTTTTT. This codes for CASSFPATNTGELFF.

The CDR3 nucleotides read TGTGCCATCAGTGAGTTCGGCCAGGGCATGGCCGAGCAGTACTTC. It specifies CAISEFGQGMAEQYF. The chain uses TRBV10-3 and TRBJ2-7; possible D gene TRBD1, 5 bases. V was shortened by 1 base and J by 6 bases, with 16 bases between the two germline ends. CDR1 is ENHRY, CDR2 SYGVKD, per germline. The CDR3 is made up of 15 amino acids.

The chain links TRBV3-1 (or the pseudogene TRBV3-2) to TRBJ2-5; TRBD2 agrees at 7 bases. This CDR3 is 14 amino acids long. Germline CDR1 is LGHDT and CDR2 is YNNKEL (reference sequence). V lost 4 bases to trimming and J lost 4 bases; unmatched junction nucleotides: 6. CDR3 sequence (DNA): TGTGCCAGCAGCCCAGGACTAGTCGTAGAGACCCAGTACTTC. It yields the protein CASSPGLVVETQYF.

The chain employs TRBV18 and TRBJ2-7; 9 bases are shared with TRBD2. The V gene end was trimmed by 4 bases and the J gene end by 5 bases; junction bases not matched to a gene: 6. Germline CDR1 reads KGHSH; CDR2 reads LQKENI. The CDR3 is 14 amino acids. CDR3 loop: CASSRLAERDEQYF. The CDR3 bases are TGTGCCAGCTCACGACTAGCGGAGAGGGACGAGCAGTACTTC.

The chain has TRBV15 and TRBJ2-1, with D perhaps matching TRBD1 (7 bases). This CDR3 is built from 16 residues. Germline V CDR1 and CDR2: LNHNV, YYDKDF (reference sequence). The V end was cut by 2 bases, the J end by 7 bases, with 18 bases between. This chain's CDR3 is CATSRQKGAGRNEQFF. For the CDR3, the DNA is TGTGCCACCAGCAGACAGAAGGGGGCAGGGAGGAATGAGCAGTTCTTC.

The chain combines TRBV7-9 with TRBJ1-1; unclear D gene. Germline loops: CDR1 SEHNR, CDR2 FQNEAQ (reference sequence). Trimming stripped 4 bases from V and 4 bases from J, with 7 bases between. The CDR3 consists of 12 residues. CDR3 bases: TGTGCCAGCAGCTCCCGGGGCACTGAAGCTTTCTTT. Amino acid sequence: CASSSRGTEAFF.

The chain joins TRBV29-1 to TRBJ1-4; TRBD1 is a possible D gene (5 bases). The CDR3 runs 13 residues. CDR1 and CDR2 from the germline V gene are SQVTM and ANQGSEA. V lost 4 bases and J 0 bases, leaving 6 bases between the germline ends. The CDR3 protein is CSVGRATNEKLFF. The CDR3 bases are TGCAGCGTTGGCAGGGCAACTAATGAAAAACTGTTTTTT.

The chain joins TRBV18 to TRBJ1-1; a weak D match, TRBD1 (6 bases). The V gene lost 8 bases and the J gene lost 1 base, with 11 bases spanning the gap. Germline V gives CDR1 KGHSH, CDR2 LQKENI. The CDR3 loop spans 13 amino acids. In nucleotides, the CDR3 is TGTGCCAGCGCGCAGGGGCCGAACACTGAAGCTTTCTTT. As protein: CASAQGPNTEAFF.

J is TRBJ2-7 and V is TRBV12-3 or TRBV12-4, with unresolved D. The CDR3 extends over 13 amino acids. Trimming removed 3 bases at V and 6 bases at J, with 12 bases between. CDR3 loop: CASSFPTSSEQYF. The DNA of the CDR3 is TGTGCCAGCAGTTTTCCAACGAGCTCCGAGCAGTACTTC.